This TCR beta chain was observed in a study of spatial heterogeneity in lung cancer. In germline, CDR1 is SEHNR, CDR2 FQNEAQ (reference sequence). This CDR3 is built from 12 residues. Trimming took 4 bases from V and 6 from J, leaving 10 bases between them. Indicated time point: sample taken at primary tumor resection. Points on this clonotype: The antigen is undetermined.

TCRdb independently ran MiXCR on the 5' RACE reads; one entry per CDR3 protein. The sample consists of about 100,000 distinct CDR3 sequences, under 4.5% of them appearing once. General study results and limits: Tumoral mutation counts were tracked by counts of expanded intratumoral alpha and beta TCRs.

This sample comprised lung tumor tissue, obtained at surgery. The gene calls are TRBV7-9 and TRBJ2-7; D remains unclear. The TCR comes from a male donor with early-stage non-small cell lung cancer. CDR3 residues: CASSSPASEQYF. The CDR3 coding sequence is TGTGCCAGCAGCTCCCCGGCCTCCGAGCAGTACTTC.